Reported below is one TCR beta chain. Antigen unknown. Use of 60 Vbeta and 13 Jbeta primers characterized the PCR. The data were produced by immunoSEQ multiplex PCR, yet TCRdb's version contains in-frame clones alone and is incomplete. In the table there are some 110,000 clones, around 78% of which are singletons. These data originate in a study of cytomegalovirus exposure and HLA in healthy donors. Study summary: Earlier results showed 90 million to 120 million unique TCR beta sequences derived from 150 million to 200 million T cells. Study-wide findings and caveats: CMV serostatus was the only recorded immune exposure for donors. Earlier results showed most TCR beta V segments being productive about 87% or about 30% of the time.

Donors consisted of healthy bone marrow donors. The germline V gene has CDR1 MNHEY and CDR2 SMNVEV (reference sequence). The length of the CDR3 is 14 residues. The V and J ends lost 4 bases and 4 bases, in that order; junction bases with no gene match: 6. Input material: PBMCs. The V and J genes are TRBV27 and TRBJ2-7, with TRBD1 identical over 8 bases. The clonotype was recovered from a male donor in good health and CMV-seronegative. CDR3 residues: CASSSVNRGYEQYF. The CDR3 nucleotides are TGTGCCAGCAGTTCGGTGAACAGGGGGTACGAGCAGTACTTC.